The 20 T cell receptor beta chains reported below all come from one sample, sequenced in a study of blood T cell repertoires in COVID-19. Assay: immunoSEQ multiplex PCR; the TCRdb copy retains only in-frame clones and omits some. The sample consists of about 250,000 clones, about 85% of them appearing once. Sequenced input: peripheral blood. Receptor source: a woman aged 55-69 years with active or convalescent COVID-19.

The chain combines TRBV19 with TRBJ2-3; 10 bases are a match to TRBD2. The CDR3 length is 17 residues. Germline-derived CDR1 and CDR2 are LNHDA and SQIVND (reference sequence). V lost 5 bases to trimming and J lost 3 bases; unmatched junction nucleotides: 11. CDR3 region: CASSASGGAVKTDTQYF. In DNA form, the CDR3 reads TGTGCCAGTAGTGCCAGCGGGGGGGCAGTGAAGACAGATACGCAGTATTTT.

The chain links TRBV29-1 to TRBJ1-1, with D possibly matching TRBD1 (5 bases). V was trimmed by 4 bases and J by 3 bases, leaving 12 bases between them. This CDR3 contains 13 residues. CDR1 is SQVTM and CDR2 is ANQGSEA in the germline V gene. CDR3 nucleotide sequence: TGCAGCGTTGGTTGGGGCGGCGACACTGAAGCTTTCTTT. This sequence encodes CSVGWGGDTEAFF. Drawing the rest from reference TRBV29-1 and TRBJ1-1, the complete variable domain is SAVISQKPSRDICQRGTSLTIQCQVDSQVTMMFWYRQQPGQSLTLIATANQGSEATYESGFVIDKFPISRPNLTFSTLTVSNMSPEDSSIYLCSVGWGGDTEAFFGQGTRLTVV.

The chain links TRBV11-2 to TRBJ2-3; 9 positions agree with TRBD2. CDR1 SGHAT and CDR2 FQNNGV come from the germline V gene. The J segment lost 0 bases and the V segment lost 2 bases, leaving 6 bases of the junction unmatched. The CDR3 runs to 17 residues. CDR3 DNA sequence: TGTGCCAGCAGCTTATCGGGCGGGGGGGCTAGCACAGATACGCAGTATTTT. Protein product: CASSLSGGGASTDTQYF. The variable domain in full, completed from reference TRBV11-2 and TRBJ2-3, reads EAGVAQSPRYKIIEKRQSVAFWCNPISGHATLYWYQQILGQGPKLLIQFQNNGVVDDSQLPKDRFSAERLKGVDSTLKIQPAKLEDSAVYLCASSLSGGGASTDTQYFGPGTRLTVL.

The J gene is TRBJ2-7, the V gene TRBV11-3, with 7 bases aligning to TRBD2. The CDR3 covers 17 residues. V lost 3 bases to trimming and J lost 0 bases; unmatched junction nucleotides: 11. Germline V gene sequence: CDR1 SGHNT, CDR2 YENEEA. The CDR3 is CASSFGRLAANSYEQYF. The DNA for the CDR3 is TGTGCCAGCAGCTTCGGGAGGCTAGCGGCAAACTCCTACGAGCAGTACTTC.

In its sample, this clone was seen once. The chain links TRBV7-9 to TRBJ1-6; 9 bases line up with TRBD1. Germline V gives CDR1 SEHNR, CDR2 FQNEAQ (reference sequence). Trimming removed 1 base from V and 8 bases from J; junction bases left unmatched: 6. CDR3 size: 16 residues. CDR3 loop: CASSLDGQGLDSPLHF. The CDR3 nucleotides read TGTGCCAGCAGCTTAGATGGACAGGGGTTGGATTCACCCCTCCACTTT.

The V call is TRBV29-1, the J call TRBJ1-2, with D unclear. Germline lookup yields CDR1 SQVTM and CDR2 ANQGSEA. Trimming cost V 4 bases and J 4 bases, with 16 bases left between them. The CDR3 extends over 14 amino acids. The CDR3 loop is CSVVNEAAGYGYTF. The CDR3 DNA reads TGCAGCGTTGTCAACGAGGCTGCCGGCTATGGCTACACCTTC.

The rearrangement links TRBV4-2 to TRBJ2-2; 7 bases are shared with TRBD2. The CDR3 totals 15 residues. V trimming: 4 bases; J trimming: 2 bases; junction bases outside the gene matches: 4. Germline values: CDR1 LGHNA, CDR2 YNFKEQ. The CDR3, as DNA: TGTGCCAGCAGCCCTACAGCGGGAAACACCGGGGAGCTGTTTTTT. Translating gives CASSPTAGNTGELFF.

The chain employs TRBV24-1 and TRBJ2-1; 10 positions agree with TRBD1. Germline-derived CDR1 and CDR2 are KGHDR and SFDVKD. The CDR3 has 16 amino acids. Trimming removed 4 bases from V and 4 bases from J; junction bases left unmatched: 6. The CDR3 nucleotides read TGTGCCACCAGTGACCCCGGGACAGGGGCGTACAATGAGCAGTTCTTC. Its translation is CATSDPGTGAYNEQFF.

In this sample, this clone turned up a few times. The CDR3 region is CASSPRESNTEAFF. The CDR3 nucleotides are TGTGCCAGCAGCCCCAGGGAATCGAACACTGAAGCTTTCTTT. The gene calls are TRBV3-1 (or the pseudogene TRBV3-2) and TRBJ1-1; perhaps TRBD1 as D (5 bases). The CDR3 spans 14 residues. CDR1 and CDR2 from the germline V gene are LGHDT and YNNKEL (reference sequence). V was shortened by 4 bases and J by 1 base, with 10 bases between the two germline ends.

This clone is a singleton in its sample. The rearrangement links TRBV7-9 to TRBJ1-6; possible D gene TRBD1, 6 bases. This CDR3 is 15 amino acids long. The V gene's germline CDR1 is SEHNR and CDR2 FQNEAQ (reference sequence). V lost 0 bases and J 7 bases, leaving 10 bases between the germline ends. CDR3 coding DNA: TGTGCCAGCAGCTTAGCGGGGGCCGGGAATTCACCCCTCCACTTT. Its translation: CASSLAGAGNSPLHF. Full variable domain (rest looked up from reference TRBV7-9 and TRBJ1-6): DTGVSQNPRHKITKRGQNVTFRCDPISEHNRLYWYRQTLGQGPEFLTYFQNEAQLEKSRLLSDRFSAERPKGSFSTLEIQRTEQGDSAMYLCASSLAGAGNSPLHFGNGTRLTVT.

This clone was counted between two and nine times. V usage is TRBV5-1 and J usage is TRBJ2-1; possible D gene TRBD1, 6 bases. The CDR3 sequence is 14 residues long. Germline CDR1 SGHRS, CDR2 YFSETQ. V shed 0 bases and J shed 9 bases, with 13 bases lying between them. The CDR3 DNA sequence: TGCGCCAGCAGCTTGGGTTCAGGGGACACTGAGCAGTTCTTC. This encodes CASSLGSGDTEQFF.

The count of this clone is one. The CDR3 sequence: CASSANPSGRPYEQYF. The CDR3 nucleotides are TGTGCCAGCAGTGCCAACCCTAGCGGGAGACCCTACGAGCAGTACTTC. The chain couples TRBV6-1 to TRBJ2-7; TRBD2 aligns across 10 bases. CDR1 MNHNS and CDR2 SASEGT come from the germline V gene. The CDR3 contains 16 residues. V lost 4 bases and J lost 2; bases outside the gene matches: 8.

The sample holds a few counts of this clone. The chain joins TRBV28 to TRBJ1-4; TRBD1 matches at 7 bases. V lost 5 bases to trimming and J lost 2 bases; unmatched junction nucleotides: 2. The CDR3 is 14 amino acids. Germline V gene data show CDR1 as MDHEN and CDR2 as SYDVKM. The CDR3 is CASSQTGTNEKLFF. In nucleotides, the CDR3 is TGTGCCAGCAGTCAGACAGGGACTAATGAAAAACTGTTTTTT.

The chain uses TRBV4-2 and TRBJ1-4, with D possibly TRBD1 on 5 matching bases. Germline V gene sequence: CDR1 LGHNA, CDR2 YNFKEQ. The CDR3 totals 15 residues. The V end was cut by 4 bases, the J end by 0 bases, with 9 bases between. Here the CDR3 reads CASSPAQATNEKLFF. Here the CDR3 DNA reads TGTGCCAGCAGCCCAGCACAGGCAACTAATGAAAAACTGTTTTTT.

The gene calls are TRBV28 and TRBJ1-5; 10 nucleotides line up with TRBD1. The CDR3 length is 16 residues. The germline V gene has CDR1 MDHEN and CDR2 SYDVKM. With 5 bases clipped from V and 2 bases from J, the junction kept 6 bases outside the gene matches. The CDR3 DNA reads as TGTGCCAGCAGTCCCGCCGGGACAGGGGGCAATCAGCCCCAGCATTTT. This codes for CASSPAGTGGNQPQHF.

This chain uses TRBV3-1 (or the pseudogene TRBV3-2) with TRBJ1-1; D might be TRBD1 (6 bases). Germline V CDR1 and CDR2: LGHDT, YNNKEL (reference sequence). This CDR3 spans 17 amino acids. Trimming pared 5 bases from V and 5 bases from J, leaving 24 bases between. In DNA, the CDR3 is TGTGCCAGCAGCTCGCGGAACAGGGCCTTAGTTCTGACTGAAGCTTTCTTT. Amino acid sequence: CASSSRNRALVLTEAFF.

CDR3 region: CASSLDWQTGSGANVLTF. The CDR3 bases are TGTGCCAGCAGCTTGGATTGGCAGACTGGCTCTGGGGCCAACGTCCTGACTTTC. The rearrangement links TRBV5-6 to TRBJ2-6; D call uncertain. The CDR3 covers 18 residues. In germline, CDR1 is SGHDT, CDR2 YYEEEE. The germline V and J ends were trimmed by 0 bases and 0 bases, with 13 bases remaining between them.

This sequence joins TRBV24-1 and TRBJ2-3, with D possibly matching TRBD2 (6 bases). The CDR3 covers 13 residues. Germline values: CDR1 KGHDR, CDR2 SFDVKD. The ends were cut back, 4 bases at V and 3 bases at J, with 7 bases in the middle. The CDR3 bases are TGTGCCACCAGTGACGGGGGAACAGATACGCAGTATTTT. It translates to CATSDGGTDTQYF.

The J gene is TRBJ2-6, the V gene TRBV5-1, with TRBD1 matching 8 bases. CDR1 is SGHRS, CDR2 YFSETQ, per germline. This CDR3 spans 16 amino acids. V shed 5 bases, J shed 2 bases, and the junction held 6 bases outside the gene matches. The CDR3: CASRQGVSAGANVLTF. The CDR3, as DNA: TGCGCCAGCAGACAGGGGGTGTCGGCTGGGGCCAACGTCCTGACTTTC.

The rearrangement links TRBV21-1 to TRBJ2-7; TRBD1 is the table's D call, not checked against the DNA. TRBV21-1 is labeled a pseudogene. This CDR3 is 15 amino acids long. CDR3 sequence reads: CASSSGGIKLLEQYF. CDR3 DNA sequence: TGTGCCAGCAGCTCAGGGGGCATAAAGCTCCTCGAGCAGTACTTC.